A selection of T cell receptor beta chains follows, all from one sample in a study of blood T cell repertoires in COVID-19. The repertoire was sequenced with immunoSEQ multiplex PCR; TCRdb's copy has only in-frame clones and lacks some. The sample includes some 200,000 clones, 90% to 95% of them seen just once. The specimen was peripheral blood. These receptors were taken from a man aged 30-40 years with acute or convalescent COVID-19. Both conserved end residues are trimmed from each CDR3. Fields, in order: CDR3 protein, D gene, V gene, J gene. D genes are given only for firm matches.

ASTPNNVYGYT,-,TRBV6-5,TRBJ1-2
AITRTGGSPDTQY,TRBD1,TRBV10-3,TRBJ2-3
ASSPGHGETQY,-,TRBV18,TRBJ2-5
ASNRLAGAEKQF,TRBD2,TRBV2,TRBJ2-1
ASSRGGVGSSGNTIY,-,TRBV7-8,TRBJ1-3
ASSFRQGDLYSNQPQH,TRBD1,TRBV7-8,TRBJ1-5
ASSLGGPGTDTQY,-,TRBV7-2,TRBJ2-3
ASSVFSAGGDTEAF,TRBD1,TRBV9,TRBJ1-1
ASSLAAGLPGEQF,TRBD2,TRBV7-6,TRBJ2-1
ARGTSGRQDEQY,-,TRBV21-1,TRBJ2-7
ASSQGLVQGSGNTIY,-,TRBV4-2,TRBJ1-3
ASSLLAGDRYNSPLH,TRBD1,TRBV28,TRBJ1-6